The 26 T cell receptor beta chains presented below share a single source sample, sequenced in a study of blood T cell repertoires in COVID-19. Some clones are missing from TCRdb's copy, which holds only in-frame ones; the method was immunoSEQ multiplex PCR. The data show 120,000 or so clones, with approximately 71% seen just once and over 6.5% held by the top ten. The sequenced sample was peripheral blood. Receptors were obtained from a human donor in a cohort sampled during active COVID-19.

The CDR3 loop is CASSIGVSGNTIYF. In nucleotides, the CDR3 is TGTGCCAGCAGTATCGGGGTCTCTGGAAACACCATATATTTT. This rearrangement joins TRBV27 to TRBJ1-3; D is undetermined. The CDR3 extends over 14 amino acids. With 5 bases removed from V and 0 bases from J, the gap between germline ends came to 8 bases. Germline CDR1 MNHEY, CDR2 SMNVEV (reference sequence).

The rearrangement uses TRBV28 and TRBJ2-6, with 8 bases fitting TRBD1. Trimming removed 2 bases from V and 1 base from J; junction bases left unmatched: 4. Germline CDR1 is MDHEN and CDR2 is SYDVKM. This CDR3 has 17 amino acids. In nucleotides, the CDR3 is TGTGCCAGCAGTTTAATACAGGGGGGATCTGGGGCCAACGTCCTGACTTTC. It specifies CASSLIQGGSGANVLTF. The whole variable domain, filled in from reference TRBV28 and TRBJ2-6, reads DVKVTQSSRYLVKRTGEKVFLECVQDMDHENMFWYRQDPGLGLRLIYFSYDVKMKEKGDIPEGYSVSREKKERFSLILESASTNQTSMYLCASSLIQGGSGANVLTFGAGSRLTVL.

The rearrangement uses TRBV13 and TRBJ2-7; TRBD2 matches 10 bases. Germline CDR1 PRHDT, CDR2 FYEKMQ (reference sequence). Trimming cost V 5 bases and J 6 bases; bases outside gene matches: 10. The CDR3 spans 15 residues. The CDR3 is CASSIQASGSFEQYF. The CDR3 nucleotides are TGTGCCAGCAGCATCCAGGCTAGCGGGAGCTTCGAGCAGTACTTC.

This clone appeared a single time. The chain has TRBV30 and TRBJ1-3; 8 bases align to TRBD1. Germline-derived CDR1 and CDR2 are GTSNPN and SVGIG (reference sequence). J was trimmed by 1 base and V by 0 bases; bases with no gene match: 5. CDR3 length: 16 residues. CDR3 region: CAWSVRTGTSGNTIYF. The CDR3 bases are TGTGCCTGGAGTGTGAGGACAGGGACTTCTGGAAACACCATATATTTT.

The chain couples TRBV6-5 to TRBJ1-2, with D unclear. Germline CDR1 reads MNHEY; CDR2 reads SVGAGI. V lost 7 bases to trimming and J lost 8 bases, with 11 bases between them. The CDR3 has 11 amino acids. In DNA, the CDR3 is TGTGCCAGCAACTTGGGAGGCGGCTACACCTTC. Residues: CASNLGGGYTF.

V and J are TRBV11-3 and TRBJ1-4, with 8 bases aligning to TRBD1. This CDR3 contains 12 residues. Germline V gene data show CDR1 as SGHNT and CDR2 as YENEEA. The V gene end was trimmed by 8 bases and the J gene end by 9 bases; junction bases not matched to a gene: 5. The CDR3 is CASGGQGQKLFF. In nucleotides, the CDR3 is TGTGCCAGCGGAGGACAGGGCCAAAAACTGTTTTTT.

This clone has a single count. V gene TRBV6-5 combines with J gene TRBJ1-5; the match to TRBD1 covers 8 bases. The V and J ends lost 7 bases and 3 bases, in that order; junction bases with no gene match: 2. CDR1 MNHEY and CDR2 SVGAGI come from the germline V gene. CDR3 length: 13 amino acids. CDR3 nucleotide sequence: TGTGCCAGCATGGACAGGGTCAATCAGCCCCAGCATTTT. It is translated as CASMDRVNQPQHF.

The V call is TRBV4-1, the J call TRBJ1-6; a weak D match, TRBD1 (5 bases). Trimming removed 1 base from V and 5 bases from J, with 15 bases in between. This CDR3 contains 17 residues. Looked up from germline, CDR1 is MGHRA and CDR2 is YSYEKL. As DNA, the CDR3 is TGCGCCAGCAGCCAAGTCCGGGGGGGGTTTAATAATTCACCCCTCCACTTT. Its translation: CASSQVRGGFNNSPLHF.

This clone was seen a handful of times. CDR3 residues: CASRIPGTGRNEQFF. In nucleotides, the CDR3 is TGTGCCAGCAGGATCCCCGGGACAGGTCGCAATGAGCAGTTCTTC. The rearrangement uses TRBV6-5 and TRBJ2-1; TRBD1 matches 8 bases. CDR1 is MNHEY, CDR2 SVGAGI, per germline. J lost 6 bases, V lost 6 bases, and 10 bases had no gene match. The CDR3 is 15 residues long.

The J gene is TRBJ2-7, the V gene TRBV2; 8 nucleotides line up with TRBD1. The V gene's germline CDR1 is SNHLY and CDR2 FYNNEI. J gave up 5 bases and V 5 bases, and 8 bases lay outside the gene matches. CDR3 size: 14 residues. The CDR3 coding sequence is TGTGCCAGCAGTCCACCCCGGGACAGGAACGAGCAGTACTTC. It encodes CASSPPRDRNEQYF.

The chain links TRBV25-1 to TRBJ2-7; D is perhaps TRBD2 (5 bases). This CDR3 is built from 15 residues. V lost 2 bases and J lost 9, with 20 bases in between. Germline values: CDR1 MGHDK, CDR2 SYGVNS. The CDR3 region is CASSERAERGRGQYF. The CDR3 region has the DNA TGTGCCAGCAGTGAACGCGCGGAACGGGGTCGGGGGCAGTACTTC.

The chain carries TRBV10-2 and TRBJ2-7; the match to TRBD1 covers 10 bases. This CDR3 comprises 14 residues. With 7 bases clipped from V and 4 bases from J, the junction kept 7 bases outside the gene matches. Germline lookup yields CDR1 WSHSY and CDR2 SAAADI. This CDR3 is CASTTPGQGYEQYF. CDR3 nucleotide sequence: TGCGCCAGCACTACACCGGGACAGGGGTACGAGCAGTACTTC.

The V gene is TRBV9, the J gene TRBJ1-1, with D possibly matching TRBD1 (5 bases). The CDR3 is made up of 16 amino acids. Trimming left V 2 bases short and J 0 bases short, with 14 bases between. Germline V CDR1 and CDR2: SGDLS, YYNGEE. The CDR3 loop reads CASSVGGEFMNTEAFF. CDR3 coding DNA: TGTGCCAGCAGCGTGGGGGGAGAGTTCATGAACACTGAAGCTTTCTTT.

This chain connects TRBV19 to TRBJ2-7; 10 nucleotides agree with TRBD2. Germline V gene lookup returns CDR1 LNHDA and CDR2 SQIVND (reference sequence). The CDR3 consists of 14 residues. The V and J ends lost 7 bases and 6 bases, in that order; junction bases with no gene match: 9. The CDR3 nucleotides are TGTGCCAGTACTCCTAGCGGGAGTTCGAGCGAGCAGTACTTC. This encodes CASTPSGSSSEQYF.

This chain joins TRBV19 and TRBJ1-1; TRBD1 matches 7 bases. This CDR3 has 16 residues. With 6 bases clipped from V and 2 bases from J, the junction kept 12 bases outside the gene matches. Per germline, CDR1 LNHDA and CDR2 SQIVND (reference sequence). The CDR3 spells CASRPPRGAGNTEAFF. CDR3 bases: TGTGCCAGTAGGCCCCCCAGGGGGGCGGGAAACACTGAAGCTTTCTTT.

CDR3 loop: CASSDDRGHEQYF. The CDR3 DNA is TGTGCCAGCAGCGATGACAGGGGCCACGAGCAGTACTTC. The rearrangement uses TRBV9 and TRBJ2-7, with 8 bases matching TRBD1. This CDR3 contains 13 residues. The J segment lost 5 bases and the V segment lost 3 bases, leaving 4 bases of the junction unmatched. In germline, CDR1 is SGDLS, CDR2 YYNGEE.

This sequence joins TRBV19 and TRBJ2-7, with 9 bases lining up with TRBD1. Germline V gives CDR1 LNHDA, CDR2 SQIVND (reference sequence). The J segment lost 5 bases and the V segment lost 1 base, leaving 3 bases of the junction unmatched. This CDR3 contains 14 residues. CDR3 in amino acids: CASSIGQGENEQYF. The CDR3 DNA reads TGTGCCAGTAGTATAGGACAGGGGGAGAACGAGCAGTACTTC. The variable domain in full, completed from reference TRBV19 and TRBJ2-7, reads DGGITQSPKYLFRKEGQNVTLSCEQNLNHDAMYWYRQDPGQGLRLIYYSQIVNDFQKGDIAEGYSVSREKKESFPLTVTSAQKNPTAFYLCASSIGQGENEQYFGPGTRLTVT.

The chain combines TRBV28 with TRBJ1-5; 7 nucleotides align to TRBD1. The CDR3 loop spans 14 amino acids. The junction had 5 bases not matched to a gene; V was cut back by 2 bases and J by 7 bases. Germline assignment: CDR1 MDHEN and CDR2 SYDVKM. This CDR3 is CASSLPTGMQPQHF. In nucleotides, the CDR3 is TGTGCCAGCAGTTTACCGACAGGGATGCAGCCCCAGCATTTT.

This clone is classed as medium-sized. This chain uses TRBV21-1 with TRBJ2-7; the table's D call of TRBD1 was not tested on the DNA. TRBV21-1 represents a pseudogene. CDR3 length equals 15 residues. CDR3 sequence reads: CASSIDRAYSYEQYF. The DNA for the CDR3 is TGTGCCAGCAGCATAGACAGGGCCTACTCCTACGAGCAGTACTTC.

The chain uses TRBV4-1 and TRBJ2-2; D unresolved. The CDR3 runs 14 residues. Germline loops: CDR1 MGHRA, CDR2 YSYEKL. V was cut by 1 base and J by 1 base, with 4 bases left in between. The CDR3 protein is CASSQAKNTGELFF. The CDR3, as DNA: TGCGCCAGCAGCCAAGCCAAGAACACCGGGGAGCTGTTTTTT.

The chain joins TRBV6-5 to TRBJ2-7, with TRBD2 as a possible D gene (5 bases). This CDR3 is built from 13 residues. CDR1 is MNHEY and CDR2 is SVGAGI in the germline V gene. Trimming took 6 bases from V and 6 from J, leaving 15 bases between them. CDR3 in amino acids: CASSSGLLGEQYF. DNA of the CDR3: TGTGCCAGCAGCTCCGGACTGCTAGGCGAGCAGTACTTC.

The chain carries TRBV5-8 and TRBJ1-4; 9 nucleotides agree with TRBD1. Germline V gene data show CDR1 as SGHTS and CDR2 as YDEGEE. Trimming cost V 3 bases and J 7 bases; bases outside gene matches: 4. The CDR3 totals 14 residues. The chain's CDR3 is CASSSTGGGEKLFF. DNA of the CDR3: TGTGCCAGCAGCTCGACAGGGGGAGGTGAAAAACTGTTTTTT.

This clone occurred a few times. This chain joins TRBV27 and TRBJ2-5; TRBD1 matches 7 bases. Germline values: CDR1 MNHEY, CDR2 SMNVEV (reference sequence). Trimming removed 5 bases from V and 5 bases from J; junction bases left unmatched: 5. This CDR3 is 13 amino acids long. CDR3 residues: CASSKTGSETQYF. Written as DNA, the CDR3 is TGTGCCAGCAGTAAGACAGGGTCGGAGACCCAGTACTTC.

CDR3 coding DNA: TGTGCCAGCAGCGTTAAATGGGAGACCTCCTACGAGCAGTACTTC. Translated: CASSVKWETSYEQYF. This chain links TRBV4-2 with TRBJ2-7; tentatively, D is TRBD2 (5 bases). Trimming cost V 5 bases and J 0 bases, with 14 bases left between them. The CDR3 covers 15 residues. The germline gives CDR1 LGHNA, CDR2 YNFKEQ.

This clone was counted only a few times. This CDR3 is CASSPPGSKSYEQYF. CDR3 DNA sequence: TGTGCCAGCAGCCCGCCGGGGAGTAAGTCCTACGAGCAGTACTTC. The J gene is TRBJ2-7, the V gene TRBV28; D may be TRBD2 (5 bases). CDR1 MDHEN and CDR2 SYDVKM come from the germline V gene. This CDR3 spans 15 amino acids. With 6 bases removed from V and 1 base from J, the gap between germline ends came to 16 bases.

V usage is TRBV2 and J usage is TRBJ2-1; no firm D call. The CDR3 loop spans 15 amino acids. V was pared by 5 bases and J by 0 bases, with 11 bases between. Germline V gene sequence: CDR1 SNHLY, CDR2 FYNNEI. The CDR3 protein is CASSLEVLSYNEQFF. The CDR3 region has the DNA TGTGCCAGCAGTCTCGAGGTTCTCTCCTACAATGAGCAGTTCTTC. Full variable domain (missing parts from reference TRBV2 and TRBJ2-1): EPEVTQTPSHQVTQMGQEVILRCVPISNHLYFYWYRQILGQKVEFLVSFYNNEISEKSEIFDDQFSVERPDGSNFTLKIRSTKLEDSAMYFCASSLEVLSYNEQFFGPGTRLTVL.